This TCR beta chain was documented in a study of cytomegalovirus exposure and HLA in healthy donors. Study background: Out of 150 million to 200 million T cells, an earlier analysis found about 100 million unique TCR beta sequences in total. Unique TCRs numbering 75 million to 95 million, obtained from HLA-typed donors, made up an early data release.

The primer mix had 60 Vbeta and 13 Jbeta primers. Sequenced by immunoSEQ multiplex PCR; TCRdb stores in-frame clones only, minus some. The sample gives some 210,000 clones, 77% of which show up once; 2% to 2.5% is in the top ten. Per the germline V gene, CDR1 is SEHNR and CDR2 is FQNEAQ (reference sequence). After removal of 6 bases from V and 4 bases from J, the junction contained 8 bases not matched to a gene. This CDR3 has 15 residues. The gene calls are TRBV7-9 and TRBJ2-1; TRBD2 aligns across 8 bases. The clonotype comes from a woman aged 30 to 39 in good health and CMV-seropositive. Sample: PBMCs. The CDR3 loop reads CASSRRGGRYNEQFF. CDR3 coding DNA: TGTGCCAGCAGTAGACGGGGGGGCAGATACAATGAGCAGTTCTTC.